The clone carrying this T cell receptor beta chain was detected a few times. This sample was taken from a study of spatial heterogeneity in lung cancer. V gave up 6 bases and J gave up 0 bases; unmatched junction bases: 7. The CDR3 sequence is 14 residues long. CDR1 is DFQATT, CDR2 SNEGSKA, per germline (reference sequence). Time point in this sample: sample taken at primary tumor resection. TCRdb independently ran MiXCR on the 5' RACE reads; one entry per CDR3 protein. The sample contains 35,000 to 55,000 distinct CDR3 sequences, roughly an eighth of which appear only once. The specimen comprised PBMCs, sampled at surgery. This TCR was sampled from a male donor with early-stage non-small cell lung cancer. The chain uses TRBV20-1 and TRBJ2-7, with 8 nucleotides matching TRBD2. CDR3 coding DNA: TGCAGTGCGACTATAGCGGGGCCCTCCTACGAGCAGTACTTC. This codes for CSATIAGPSYEQYF.